This TCR beta chain originates from a study of T cells in Graves' hyperthyroidism and ophthalmopathy. Points from the study as a whole: Blood shared most expanded thyroid clonotypes above 0.001.

This clonotype occurred many times. Its antigen remains unidentified. The CDR3 consists of 13 residues. Looked up from germline, CDR1 is DFQATT and CDR2 is SNEGSKA (reference sequence). Deletions cut 6 bases from V and 4 bases from J, with 15 bases between. Amplified TCR beta CDR3 regions came from RNA transcripts. TCR CDR3 underwent first-round RT-PCR with the HTBI primer set. In TCRdb, the multiplex PCR reads were re-called with MiXCR into one record per CDR3 protein. The sample contains 450,000 to 700,000 distinct CDR3 sequences, 46% of which appear only once. Over 18 months, lack of ophthalmopathy progression marked Graves' hyperthyroidism as stable. Hyperthyroidism in the patients, aged 18 to 65, was newly diagnosed and under 2 months in duration. The study based diagnoses on clinical symptoms, serum thyroxine and TRAb, thyroid ultrasound and orbital computed tomography.

The source material was peripheral blood or thyroid tissue (not recorded which). The receptor comes from a woman younger than 35 with Graves' hyperthyroidism. This sequence joins TRBV20-1 and TRBJ1-1; D may be TRBD1 (5 bases). This CDR3 is CSAYPGGGTEAFF. The CDR3 coding sequence is TGCAGTGCCTACCCCGGCGGGGGCACTGAAGCTTTCTTT.